These 28 T cell receptor beta chains came from one sample sequenced in a study of blood T cell repertoires in COVID-19. Data came from immunoSEQ multiplex PCR; TCRdb stores just in-frame clones and leaves some out. This table holds nearly 350,000 clones, roughly 90% found once. The source material was PBMCs or T cells enriched from blood (not recorded which). The receptors were gathered from a woman in her twenties or thirties who had recovered from COVID-19.

The chain carries TRBV24-1 and TRBJ2-5, with TRBD2 matching 11 bases. Germline loops: CDR1 KGHDR, CDR2 SFDVKD. After removal of 3 bases from V and 2 bases from J, the junction contained 1 base not matched to a gene. CDR3 length: 15 amino acids. The CDR3: CATSDRLAGQETQYF. In DNA form, the CDR3 reads TGTGCCACCAGTGATCGACTAGCGGGGCAAGAGACCCAGTACTTC.

The rearrangement links TRBV7-8 to TRBJ1-2; TRBD1 agrees at 7 bases. The ends lost 2 bases at V and 3 bases at J; junction bases unmatched: 3. Germline V gives CDR1 SGHVS, CDR2 FQNEAQ. The CDR3 contains 14 residues. CDR3 loop: CASSLMGTDYGYTF. Here the CDR3 DNA reads TGTGCCAGCAGCTTAATGGGGACAGACTATGGCTACACCTTC.

V is TRBV2 and J is TRBJ1-5; 7 bases are a match to TRBD1. Looked up from germline, CDR1 is SNHLY and CDR2 is FYNNEI. V lost 5 bases and J lost 1; bases outside the gene matches: 11. The CDR3 is made up of 17 amino acids. The CDR3 protein is CASSLYRGKGSNQPQHF. The DNA of the CDR3 is TGTGCCAGCAGTTTGTACAGGGGAAAAGGGAGCAATCAGCCCCAGCATTTT.

The rearrangement joins TRBV7-9 to TRBJ1-5, with TRBD1 identical over 8 bases. The J segment lost 11 bases and the V segment lost 5 bases, leaving 5 bases of the junction unmatched. Germline V CDR1 and CDR2: SEHNR, FQNEAQ (reference sequence). The CDR3 runs to 12 residues. The CDR3 DNA is TGTGCCAGCAGCAACCAGGGGGCGACCCAGCATTTT. It yields the protein CASSNQGATQHF.

This CDR3 reads CASKLAGPGENTEAFF. DNA for the CDR3: TGCGCCAGCAAGTTAGCGGGCCCCGGGGAAAACACTGAAGCTTTCTTT. This chain links TRBV10-2 with TRBJ1-1; no reliable D call. V lost 7 bases to trimming and J lost 2 bases, with 20 bases between them. Germline assignment: CDR1 WSHSY and CDR2 SAAADI. The CDR3 length is 16 residues.

The CDR3 DNA reads as TGTGCCACCAGCAGAGGAGGGTCGACTAGCGGCCAGTTCTTC. Residues: CATSRGGSTSGQFF. The V call is TRBV15, the J call TRBJ2-1; the match to TRBD2 covers 9 bases. This CDR3 region has 14 residues. V trimming: 1 base; J trimming: 13 bases; junction bases outside the gene matches: 8. Germline V gene sequence: CDR1 LNHNV, CDR2 YYDKDF (reference sequence).

The gene calls are TRBV3-1 (or the pseudogene TRBV3-2) and TRBJ1-4; D not resolved. The germline V and J ends were trimmed by 1 base and 7 bases, with 13 bases remaining between them. Germline V lookup: CDR1 LGHDT, CDR2 YNNKEL (reference sequence). The length of the CDR3 is 15 residues. As DNA, the CDR3 is TGTGCCAGCAGCCAAGGAGGGTCCGGTTCTGAAAAACTGTTTTTT. Translated: CASSQGGSGSEKLFF.

V gene TRBV11-2 combines with J gene TRBJ2-1; TRBD2 is a possible D gene (6 bases). Trimming removed 2 bases from V and 5 bases from J, with 16 bases in between. The CDR3 runs 16 residues. Per germline, CDR1 SGHAT and CDR2 FQNNGV. The CDR3 sequence: CASSLLHGGSNNEQFF. DNA for the CDR3: TGTGCCAGCAGCTTATTACACGGGGGAAGTAACAATGAGCAGTTCTTC.

This clone was seen a single time. The CDR3 DNA sequence: TGTGCCAGCAGCGAGGACAGTCAGCCCCAGCATTTT. This codes for CASSEDSQPQHF. The V call is TRBV7-9, the J call TRBJ1-5; D is perhaps TRBD1 (6 bases). Trimming left V 5 bases short and J 6 bases short, with 8 bases between. CDR3 length: 12 residues. Germline assignment: CDR1 SEHNR and CDR2 FQNEAQ (reference sequence). The full variable domain, with the rest looked up from reference TRBV7-9 and TRBJ1-5, is DTGVSQNPRHKITKRGQNVTFRCDPISEHNRLYWYRQTLGQGPEFLTYFQNEAQLEKSRLLSDRFSAERPKGSFSTLEIQRTEQGDSAMYLCASSEDSQPQHFGDGTRLSIL.

This chain connects TRBV5-8 to TRBJ2-7; the D gene is possibly TRBD1 (6 bases). CDR1 is SGHTS, CDR2 YDEGEE, per germline. Trimming removed 3 bases at V and 3 bases at J, with 16 bases between. This CDR3 contains 15 residues. The CDR3 coding sequence is TGTGCCAGCAGCTCCCACAGGGCTCCCTACTACGAGCAGTACTTC. Translating gives CASSSHRAPYYEQYF. Full variable domain (remainder filled in from reference TRBV5-8 and TRBJ2-7): EAGVTQSPTHLIKTRGQQATLRCSPISGHTSVYWYQQALGLGLQFLLWYDEGEERNRGNFPPRFSGRQFPNYSSELNVNALELEDSALYLCASSSHRAPYYEQYFGPGTRLTVT.

This chain uses TRBV11-2 with TRBJ2-7, with 9 nucleotides matching TRBD2. The CDR3 is 16 residues long. Germline trimming cut 5 bases from V and 5 bases from J; bases unmatched to any gene: 13. Germline CDR1 is SGHAT and CDR2 is FQNNGV. Written as DNA, the CDR3 is TGTGCCAGCAGCCAACCGACTAGCGGCCTGAACCACGAGCAGTACTTC. This sequence encodes CASSQPTSGLNHEQYF.

The chain joins TRBV11-2 to TRBJ1-3; no clear D. The V gene's germline CDR1 is SGHAT and CDR2 FQNNGV. V lost 4 bases and J lost 4, with 5 bases in between. This CDR3 is 12 amino acids long. DNA for the CDR3: TGTGCCAGCAGCTCCCCGGGAAACACCATATATTTT. Translation: CASSSPGNTIYF.

The V and J genes are TRBV11-2 and TRBJ2-1, with 12 bases aligning to TRBD2. The CDR3 spans 19 residues. V dropped 5 bases and J dropped 7; count of bases not matched to a gene: 18. Germline V CDR1 and CDR2: SGHAT, FQNNGV. The CDR3 coding sequence is TGTGCCAGCAGCGGAGGCATCGGACTAGCGGGGCACCTAGGGAATGAGCAGTTCTTC. This gives the protein CASSGGIGLAGHLGNEQFF.

The chain employs TRBV7-2 and TRBJ2-7; TRBD1 agrees at 7 bases. Germline V gene sequence: CDR1 SGHTA, CDR2 FQGNSA. With 2 bases clipped from V and 4 bases from J, the junction kept 5 bases outside the gene matches. The CDR3 is 14 residues long. CDR3 in DNA: TGTGCCAGCAGCTTACTGAGACAGGGATACGAGCAGTACTTC. This codes for CASSLLRQGYEQYF.

The chain carries TRBV10-3 and TRBJ2-2; D not resolved. The V gene's germline CDR1 is ENHRY and CDR2 SYGVKD. V was clipped by 4 bases and J by 1 base, with 4 bases between them. CDR3 length equals 13 residues. The chain's CDR3 is CAISGQNTGELFF. The CDR3, as DNA: TGTGCCATCAGTGGACAGAACACCGGGGAGCTGTTTTTT.

The chain joins TRBV7-2 to TRBJ1-3, with 7 bases fitting TRBD1. CDR3 length equals 19 residues. Per the germline V gene, CDR1 is SGHTA and CDR2 is FQGNSA. The V gene end was trimmed by 5 bases and the J gene end by 0 bases; junction bases not matched to a gene: 16. The CDR3 coding sequence is TGTGCCAGCAGCGCTATAGCAGGGGGACTTACCTACTCTGGAAACACCATATATTTT. It translates to CASSAIAGGLTYSGNTIYF.

This chain links TRBV24-1 with TRBJ1-1; TRBD1 aligns across 10 bases. Germline V gives CDR1 KGHDR, CDR2 SFDVKD. V was pared by 3 bases and J by 2 bases, with 5 bases of the junction left unmatched. The CDR3 contains 16 residues. The CDR3 nucleotides are TGTGCCACCAGTGATGGGGACAGGGGCCTAAACACTGAAGCTTTCTTT. It translates to CATSDGDRGLNTEAFF.

The chain uses TRBV15 and TRBJ1-4; the match to TRBD1 covers 7 bases. The V and J ends lost 3 bases and 1 base, in that order; junction bases with no gene match: 2. This CDR3 has 15 residues. From germline, CDR1 is LNHNV and CDR2 YYDKDF (reference sequence). CDR3 sequence (DNA): TGTGCCACCAGCAGCTACAGGGGAACTAATGAAAAACTGTTTTTT. Translation: CATSSYRGTNEKLFF. Variable domain in full (rest from reference TRBV15 and TRBJ1-4): DAMVIQNPRYQVTQFGKPVTLSCSQTLNHNVMYWYQQKSSQAPKLLFHYYDKDFNNEADTPDNFQSRRPNTSFCFLDIRSPGLGDTAMYLCATSSYRGTNEKLFFGSGTQLSVL.

This clone has more than one count but fewer than ten. The CDR3 bases are TGTGCCAGTAGTTGGGGCAGGGGGAACAATCAGCCCCAGCATTTT. Its protein product is CASSWGRGNNQPQHF. The chain combines TRBV19 with TRBJ1-5; 7 bases are a match to TRBD1. The CDR3 covers 15 residues. V shed 5 bases and J 3 bases; nucleotides not matched to a gene: 7. Germline CDR1 and CDR2: LNHDA and SQIVND (reference sequence). Combining the CDR3 with reference TRBV19 and TRBJ1-5 gives the whole variable domain DGGITQSPKYLFRKEGQNVTLSCEQNLNHDAMYWYRQDPGQGLRLIYYSQIVNDFQKGDIAEGYSVSREKKESFPLTVTSAQKNPTAFYLCASSWGRGNNQPQHFGDGTRLSIL.

This clone was counted between two and nine times. J is TRBJ2-7 and V is TRBV19; TRBD1 matches at 9 bases. The CDR3 is 15 residues long. Germline lookup yields CDR1 LNHDA and CDR2 SQIVND (reference sequence). The junction had 13 bases not matched to a gene; V was cut back by 8 bases and J by 5 bases. CDR3 DNA: TGTGCCAGTCGTCTCCAGGACAGGGGACGGGACGAGCAGTACTTC. It encodes CASRLQDRGRDEQYF.

Concerning this clone itself: Other DNA sequences from this sample encode an identical CDR3 as well. This chain links TRBV24-1 with TRBJ2-1, with 7 bases identical to TRBD1. This CDR3 spans 15 amino acids. From germline, CDR1 is KGHDR and CDR2 SFDVKD. V was clipped by 4 bases and J by 4 bases; unmatched bases: 6. The CDR3 is CATSEGTAPYNEQFF. The CDR3 nucleotides are TGTGCCACCAGTGAGGGGACAGCGCCTTACAATGAGCAGTTCTTC.

The chain carries TRBV5-1 and TRBJ2-1; no clear D gene. CDR1 and CDR2 (germline): SGHRS, YFSETQ. CDR3 length: 14 residues. Trimming took 4 bases from V and 8 from J, leaving 16 bases between them. CDR3 bases: TGCGCCAGCAGCGACTCGTCCCCTACCCATGAGCAGTTCTTC. As protein: CASSDSSPTHEQFF.

V is TRBV7-8 and J is TRBJ1-5, with D unclear. Germline V gene lookup returns CDR1 SGHVS and CDR2 FQNEAQ. V lost 0 bases and J 7 bases, leaving 13 bases between the germline ends. The CDR3 loop spans 15 amino acids. The CDR3 region is CASSLAGRVGQPQHF. CDR3 nucleotide sequence: TGTGCCAGCAGCTTAGCAGGGAGGGTCGGACAGCCCCAGCATTTT.

The chain combines TRBV7-9 with TRBJ1-4; perhaps TRBD1 as D (6 bases). V was pared by 0 bases and J by 7 bases, with 12 bases between. Germline V gene sequence: CDR1 SEHNR, CDR2 FQNEAQ (reference sequence). The CDR3 loop spans 15 amino acids. The CDR3 nucleotides are TGTGCCAGCAGCTTAGCGTGGGGGCTGGGTGAAAAACTGTTTTTT. Its protein product is CASSLAWGLGEKLFF.

The CDR3 region is CASSPAGQGDYNSPLHF. For the CDR3, the DNA is TGCGCCAGCAGCCCCGCCGGACAGGGGGACTATAATTCACCCCTCCACTTT. The chain uses TRBV5-1 and TRBJ1-6; 10 nucleotides line up with TRBD1. Per germline, CDR1 SGHRS and CDR2 YFSETQ. CDR3 length: 17 amino acids. V was pared by 4 bases and J by 3 bases, with 7 bases of the junction left unmatched. Looking up the rest from reference TRBV5-1 and TRBJ1-6 gives the full variable domain: KAGVTQTPRYLIKTRGQQVTLSCSPISGHRSVSWYQQTPGQGLQFLFEYFSETQRNKGNFPGRFSGRQFSNSRSEMNVSTLELGDSALYLCASSPAGQGDYNSPLHFGNGTRLTVT.

As to this clone: Distinct nucleotide sequences in the sample also encode this CDR3. The chain couples TRBV30 to TRBJ2-5, with TRBD2 as a possible D gene (7 bases). V lost 0 bases, J lost 5 bases, and 10 bases lay in between. CDR3 length: 13 residues. Germline CDR1 reads GTSNPN; CDR2 reads SVGIG (reference sequence). The CDR3 reads CAWSVGGRETQYF. The CDR3 DNA sequence: TGTGCCTGGAGTGTCGGGGGGCGCGAGACCCAGTACTTC.

This clone occurred a few times. The rearrangement links TRBV21-1 to TRBJ2-3; the table calls TRBD2, which could not be checked here. TRBV21-1 is labeled a pseudogene. The CDR3 extends over 19 amino acids. As DNA, the CDR3 is TGTGCCAGCAGCAAAGGGCGTATGGCTAGCGGGGTAGAGGCTGATACGCAGTATTTT. This translates into CASSKGRMASGVEADTQYF.

On this clone itself: One end of the junction is discordant with germline, which a read error may explain. J is TRBJ2-5 and V is TRBV15; tentative D call: TRBD2 (6 bases). The CDR3 contains 14 residues. Germline CDR1 and CDR2: LNHNV and YYDKDF (reference sequence). CDR3 DNA sequence: TGTGCCACCAGCCGAGAAGTGGGGGGAGAGACCCAGTACTTC. This sequence encodes CATSREVGGETQYF.